The rows below give T cell receptor beta chains drawn from one sample of a study of blood T cell repertoires in COVID-19. Sequenced by immunoSEQ multiplex PCR; TCRdb stores in-frame clones only, minus some. Among some 200,000 clones listed, 65% to 85% were seen once. The specimen sequenced was peripheral blood. Every receptor here comes from a human donor in a cohort sampled during active COVID-19. Both conserved end residues are part of each CDR3. A D gene is named only where the DNA matches it firmly. Size is omitted from some rows. Given values are once, few, many or a class for expanded clones.

CDR3 length,D gene,J gene,clone size,V gene,CDR3 DNA,CDR3 protein
14,-,TRBJ1-1,-,TRBV5-1,TGCGCCAGCAGCCCCGGGACAACTAACACTGAAGCTTTCTTT,CASSPGTTNTEAFF
12,-,TRBJ2-7,-,TRBV28,TGTGCCAGCCGAGAGGCAGCCTACGAGCAGTACTTC,CASREAAYEQYF
16,-,TRBJ2-1,-,TRBV21-1,TGTGCCATCCCGCGGGGAGCGGTTAGCTCCTACAATGAGCAGTTCTTC,CAIPRGAVSSYNEQFF
13,-,TRBJ1-4,-,TRBV6-5,TGTGCCAGCAGGAGGAGTATCGATGAAAAACTGTTTTTT,CASRRSIDEKLFF
12,-,TRBJ2-3,-,TRBV5-8,TGTGCCAGCAGCTTGCAGGGTGATACGCAGTATTTT,CASSLQGDTQYF
13,-,TRBJ2-7,-,TRBV7-2,TGTGCCAGCAGCTATTTGGCCGAATACGAGCAGTACTTC,CASSYLAEYEQYF
13,TRBD1,TRBJ2-2,-,TRBV11-1,TGTGCCAGCAGCCAGCGCAGGGGGGGGGAGCTGTTTTTT,CASSQRRGGELFF
15,TRBD2,TRBJ2-1,-,TRBV2,TGTGCCAGCAGTGGACCAGGGGGACTAGCGGGGCGGCAGTTCTTC,CASSGPGGLAGRQFF
15,TRBD1,TRBJ1-5,-,TRBV9,TGTGCCAGCACCCGAGACAGGGATAAAAATCAGCCCCAGCATTTT,CASTRDRDKNQPQHF
12,-,TRBJ2-2,few,TRBV27,TGTGCCAGCAGATCTCCTACCGGGGAGCTGTTTTTT,CASRSPTGELFF
14,-,TRBJ2-3,few,TRBV5-4,TGTGCCAGCAGCTTGAAACATACCACAGATACGCAGTATTTT,CASSLKHTTDTQYF
17,TRBD1,TRBJ2-1,-,TRBV7-3,TGTGCCAGCAGCTTAAGCCCCGGGACAGGGGTCTACAATGAGCAGTTCTTC,CASSLSPGTGVYNEQFF
14,-,TRBJ2-1,once,TRBV18,TGTGCCAGCTCAATCTTCCCGGTATACAATGAGCAGTTCTTC,CASSIFPVYNEQFF
15,-,TRBJ2-1,once,TRBV5-1,TGCGCCAGCAGCTTAACAGCGGGCCCCTACAATGAGCAGTTCTTC,CASSLTAGPYNEQFF
14,-,TRBJ1-2,-,TRBV5-4,TGTGCCAGCAGCCTCCAGGGGAACCCATATGGCTACACCTTC,CASSLQGNPYGYTF
14,-,TRBJ2-7,-,TRBV27,TGTGCCAGCTCTACCGACAGGCCGACAGCGGCGCAGTACTTC,CASSTDRPTAAQYF
11,-,TRBJ1-1,-,TRBV2,TGTGCCAGCAGGGAGGGTACTGAAGCTTTCTTT,CASREGTEAFF
17,-,TRBJ1-3,-,TRBV14,TGTGCCAGCAGCCAAGAATTAGACATTTTTTCTGGAAACACCATATATTTT,CASSQELDIFSGNTIYF
13,-,TRBJ2-7,-,TRBV6-6,TGTGCCAGCAGCCCAGACGGGGACTACGAGCAGTACTTC,CASSPDGDYEQYF
15,-,TRBJ2-7,-,TRBV15,TGTGCCACCAGCAGAGATTACGCGCAGGCCTACGAGCAGTACTTC,CATSRDYAQAYEQYF
13,-,TRBJ1-5,-,TRBV5-1,TGCGCCAGCCGCCAGGGGCTGAATCAGCCCCAGCATTTT,CASRQGLNQPQHF
19,TRBD1,TRBJ2-5,-,TRBV27,TGTGCCAGCAGTTTATCCTTGTACGACAGGGCACTGGATCAAGAGACCCAGTACTTC,CASSLSLYDRALDQETQYF
14,-,TRBJ1-1,-,TRBV7-2,TGTGCCAGCAGCCCCCATGGGAGGGGTGGAGAAGCTTTCTTT,CASSPHGRGGEAFF
13,-,TRBJ2-7,few,TRBV6-6,TGTGCCAGCAATGTCGCTAGATTTAACGAGCAGTACTTC,CASNVARFNEQYF
16,TRBD2,TRBJ2-3,few,TRBV13,TGTGCCAGCAGCACACGACTAGCCAGGAGCACAGATACGCAGTATTTT,CASSTRLARSTDTQYF
13,-,TRBJ1-2,few,TRBV29-1,TGCAGCGTTCCCTCGACAGATTACTATGGCTACACCTTC,CSVPSTDYYGYTF
20,-,TRBJ2-2,-,TRBV21-1,TGTGCCAGCAGCCTACCGGCGGGGACTAGCGGGGGGGAGAGCACCGGGGAGCTGTTTTTT,CASSLPAGTSGGESTGELFF
12,-,TRBJ2-7,-,TRBV30,TGTGCCTGGGAAACAGGGACCTACGAGCAGTACTTC,CAWETGTYEQYF
17,TRBD2,TRBJ2-1,once,TRBV7-8,TGTGCCAGCAGCTTTCGATATAAGCGGGGGCACTACAATGAGCAGTTCTTC,CASSFRYKRGHYNEQFF
14,TRBD1,TRBJ1-3,-,TRBV10-2,TGCGCCAGCAGTGGGGGACAGTCTGGAAACACCATATATTTT,CASSGGQSGNTIYF
14,TRBD1,TRBJ2-7,-,TRBV5-1,TGCGCCAGCAGCCCGGACAGGGGGACTTACGAGCAGTACTTC,CASSPDRGTYEQYF
13,-,TRBJ1-6,-,TRBV6-6,TGTGCCACCTGGGGACACTATAATTCACCCCTCCACTTT,CATWGHYNSPLHF
15,-,TRBJ2-2,-,TRBV12-5,TGTGCTAGTGGTTTGTTGCAGGGGGGCTCCGGGGAGCTGTTTTTT,CASGLLQGGSGELFF
14,TRBD1,TRBJ1-3,-,TRBV7-2,TGTGCCAGCAGCTTGACAGGGCCTGGAAACACCATATATTTT,CASSLTGPGNTIYF
14,TRBD2,TRBJ2-5,-,TRBV6-5,TGTGCCAGCACCCGGGGGGGCGGGCGAGAGACCCAGTACTTC,CASTRGGGRETQYF
16,-,TRBJ2-1,few,TRBV21-1,TGTGCCAGCAGCAAACCCCAGCGGGAGGGGTACAATGAGCAGTTCTTC,CASSKPQREGYNEQFF
15,-,TRBJ1-4,-,TRBV9,TGTGCCAGCAGCTCCGGGCGGGGAGGGGATGAAAAACTGTTTTTT,CASSSGRGGDEKLFF
15,TRBD2,TRBJ2-1,many,TRBV4-1,TGCGCCAGCAGTCGAGCGGGAGCAACCTACAATGAGCAGTTCTTC,CASSRAGATYNEQFF
13,-,TRBJ1-2,-,TRBV6-6,TGTGCCAGCAGTTACCGCGTCAGGGAAAGCTACACCTTC,CASSYRVRESYTF
13,-,TRBJ1-4,-,TRBV19,TGTGCCAGTAGTCCCGGGGGAAATGAAAAACTGTTTTTT,CASSPGGNEKLFF